These 8 T cell receptor beta chains were sequenced from one sample in a study of cytomegalovirus exposure and HLA in healthy donors. The PCR was carried out with 60 Vbeta primers and 13 Jbeta primers. The data were produced by immunoSEQ multiplex PCR, yet TCRdb's version contains in-frame clones alone and is incomplete. The sample contains about 170,000 clones, approximately 81% of which appear only once. Sequencing was performed on PBMCs. These receptors came from a boy aged 2 to 10 in good health and CMV-seronegative.

The rearrangement links TRBV5-4 to TRBJ2-5; tentative D call: TRBD1 (5 bases). Germline values: CDR1 SGHNT, CDR2 YYREEE (reference sequence). This CDR3 contains 15 residues. V was clipped by 4 bases and J by 2 bases, with 15 bases between them. For the CDR3, the DNA is TGTGCCAGCAGCATCCGACAGACCCTGCAAGAGACCCAGTACTTC. Protein sequence: CASSIRQTLQETQYF.

A single count supports this clone. The rearrangement links TRBV5-1 to TRBJ1-2, with D unresolved. With 0 bases removed from V and 2 bases from J, the gap between germline ends came to 5 bases. CDR3 length: 13 amino acids. The V gene's germline CDR1 is SGHRS and CDR2 YFSETQ. In DNA, the CDR3 is TGCGCCAGCAGCTTGGTCCGGAACTATGGCTACACCTTC. This encodes CASSLVRNYGYTF.

The rearrangement joins TRBV5-1 to TRBJ2-7, with a weak D call TRBD2 (6 bases). The germline gives CDR1 SGHRS, CDR2 YFSETQ. V lost 0 bases and J 3 bases, leaving 10 bases between the germline ends. The CDR3 is 14 amino acids. In nucleotides, the CDR3 is TGCGCCAGCAGCTTGGATGCGGAGGGCTACGAGCAGTACTTC. The encoded protein is CASSLDAEGYEQYF.

The CDR3 spells CASSIDGEAPEAFF. CDR3 DNA: TGTGCCAGTAGTATAGACGGAGAGGCCCCTGAAGCTTTCTTT. V usage is TRBV19 and J usage is TRBJ1-1; D remains ambiguous. This CDR3 is 14 amino acids long. V lost 0 bases and J lost 6, with 11 bases in between. In germline, CDR1 is LNHDA, CDR2 SQIVND (reference sequence).

The V and J genes are TRBV2 and TRBJ1-2, with TRBD1 matching 10 bases. The germline V gene encodes CDR1 SNHLY and CDR2 FYNNEI. The CDR3 loop spans 14 amino acids. V shed 6 bases, J shed 3 bases, and the junction held 4 bases outside the gene matches. CDR3 in DNA: TGTGCCAGCAGGCGACAGGGGGCGGACTATGGCTACACCTTC. Encoded protein: CASRRQGADYGYTF.

This chain connects TRBV9 to TRBJ2-1; TRBD2 matches 8 bases. This CDR3 is built from 14 residues. With 2 bases clipped from V and 6 bases from J, the junction kept 4 bases outside the gene matches. Germline loops: CDR1 SGDLS, CDR2 YYNGEE. CDR3 in amino acids: CASSVAGGGNEQFF. CDR3 sequence (DNA): TGTGCCAGCAGCGTGGCGGGAGGAGGCAATGAGCAGTTCTTC. Drawing the rest from reference TRBV9 and TRBJ2-1, the complete variable domain is DSGVTQTPKHLITATGQRVTLRCSPRSGDLSVYWYQQSLDQGLQFLIQYYNGEERAKGNILERFSAQQFPDLHSELNLSSLELGDSALYFCASSVAGGGNEQFFGPGTRLTVL.

A single count supports this clone. The rearrangement links TRBV28 to TRBJ2-7; D ambiguous. The CDR3 runs 15 residues. The V gene's germline CDR1 is MDHEN and CDR2 SYDVKM. Trimming left V 1 base short and J 0 bases short, with 10 bases between. In nucleotides, the CDR3 is TGTGCCAGCAGTTTATTCCCGTGGGCCTCCTACGAGCAGTACTTC. It encodes CASSLFPWASYEQYF.

The chain employs TRBV11-2 and TRBJ1-2; 7 nucleotides agree with TRBD1. The CDR3 runs 15 residues. J lost 9 bases, V lost 1 base, and 11 bases had no gene match. Germline values: CDR1 SGHAT, CDR2 FQNNGV. CDR3 coding DNA: TGTGCCAGCAGCTTAGTAGGGGGCCAGGTCGTTAGCTACACCTTC. Translated, it gives CASSLVGGQVVSYTF.